What follows describes a single T cell receptor beta chain. Its antigen is undetermined. The data originate from a study of CD8 T cells in ankylosing spondylitis. V was cut by 7 bases and J by 10 bases, with 21 bases left in between. Germline lookup yields CDR1 SGHDT and CDR2 YYEEEE. The CDR3 is 14 residues long. Generation of TCR beta libraries employed quantitative 5'-RACE incorporating molecular barcodes. TCRdb reprocessed the 5' RACE reads via MiXCR and lists one record per CDR3 protein. The profile covers tens of thousands of distinct CDR3 sequences, with 6.2% appearing a single time and approximately 5% taken by the ten largest. Study observations and caveats: The authors found the disease-linked clones to be CD8+ and relatively rare in peripheral blood. One TCR beta motif, made up of roughly 8 highly homologous variants, appeared characteristic of ankylosing spondylitis blood.

The receptor comes from a male donor with ankylosing spondylitis. The specimen sequenced was synovial fluid, either unsorted or a sorted T cell fraction (not recorded which). V and J are TRBV5-6 and TRBJ2-1; tentatively, D is TRBD2 (5 bases). CDR3 sequence (DNA): TGTGCCAGCGGCCCCGGGCTCGCGGGCTGGGAGCAGTTCTTC. Translated: CASGPGLAGWEQFF.